One and the same sample provided the 8 T cell receptor beta chains below, sequenced in a study of cytomegalovirus exposure and HLA in healthy donors. TCRdb's table, derived via immunoSEQ multiplex PCR, lists solely in-frame clones and lacks some. This sample has 150,000 or so clones, with 86% found just once. Sample: PBMCs. These TCRs come from a man between 18 and 35 years old in good health and CMV-seropositive.

The chain is built from TRBV18 and TRBJ1-1, with TRBD1 matching over 7 bases. CDR3 length: 16 amino acids. Germline V gene lookup returns CDR1 KGHSH and CDR2 LQKENI. V lost 3 bases to trimming and J lost 2 bases; unmatched junction nucleotides: 9. The CDR3 loop reads CASSPQAGTVNTEAFF. DNA for the CDR3: TGTGCCAGCTCACCTCAGGCAGGGACAGTTAACACTGAAGCTTTCTTT.

V gene TRBV4-1 combines with J gene TRBJ2-3; D perhaps matches TRBD2 (5 bases). V shed 2 bases and J shed 4 bases, with 10 bases lying between them. In germline, CDR1 is MGHRA, CDR2 YSYEKL. The length of the CDR3 is 14 residues. The CDR3 loop is CASSQTSLADTQYF. The CDR3 DNA sequence: TGCGCCAGCAGCCAAACTAGTTTGGCAGATACGCAGTATTTT.

This chain joins TRBV6-1 and TRBJ1-5; perhaps TRBD1 as D (5 bases). CDR1 and CDR2 from the germline V gene are MNHNS and SASEGT. There are 15 residues in the CDR3. V gave up 7 bases and J gave up 0 bases, with 13 bases separating them. The CDR3 sequence: CASTLGANSNQPQHF. The CDR3 coding sequence is TGTGCCAGCACCCTAGGGGCTAATAGCAATCAGCCCCAGCATTTT.

CDR3 sequence: CASSYSDRSKTFF. The DNA for the CDR3 is TGTGCCAGCAGTTACTCCGACAGGTCTAAAACTTTCTTT. The chain has TRBV6-5 and TRBJ1-1, with D perhaps matching TRBD1 (6 bases). There are 13 residues in the CDR3. Germline lookup yields CDR1 MNHEY and CDR2 SVGAGI. V was trimmed by 0 bases and J by 12 bases, leaving 14 bases between them.

The J gene is TRBJ2-7, the V gene TRBV6-5, with 8 bases aligning to TRBD2. V was clipped by 6 bases and J by 12 bases; unmatched bases: 13. Germline lookup yields CDR1 MNHEY and CDR2 SVGAGI. The CDR3 has 13 residues. The CDR3 protein is CASSPIPGGGRYF. Written as DNA, the CDR3 is TGTGCCAGCAGCCCAATCCCGGGAGGGGGTCGGTACTTC.

The chain has TRBV6-5 and TRBJ2-7; 8 positions agree with TRBD2. V was pared by 5 bases and J by 7 bases, with 7 bases of the junction left unmatched. Germline V lookup: CDR1 MNHEY, CDR2 SVGAGI. This CDR3 has 13 residues. The CDR3 is CASSAPSSGEQYF. The CDR3 DNA sequence: TGTGCCAGCAGTGCCCCTTCTAGCGGGGAGCAGTACTTC.

This chain joins TRBV5-1 and TRBJ2-3, with D perhaps matching TRBD2 (6 bases). CDR1 SGHRS and CDR2 YFSETQ come from the germline V gene. CDR3 size: 15 residues. Between the trimmed V and J ends, which lost 0 bases and 1 base, there was a span of 9 bases. The CDR3 DNA follows: TGCGCCAGCAGCTTGGGTGGGACTGGCACAGATACGCAGTATTTT. Encoded protein: CASSLGGTGTDTQYF.

This chain uses TRBV7-2 with TRBJ1-2, with unresolved D. V was pared by 5 bases and J by 8 bases, with 15 bases between. Germline V lookup: CDR1 SGHTA, CDR2 FQGNSA. The CDR3 totals 13 residues. The CDR3 DNA follows: TGTGCCAGCAGCCCCCAGCCACTGCGGGGCTACACCTTC. This sequence encodes CASSPQPLRGYTF.